This T cell receptor beta chain was observed in a study of shared clonotypes between healthy human individuals. Broader study findings: Sampling involved blood alone; tissue repertoires likely differ.

From germline, CDR1 is SEHNR and CDR2 FQNEAQ (reference sequence). CDR3 size: 14 residues. Deletions cut 1 base from V and 7 bases from J, with 13 bases between. Notes on this clone: The antigen is undetermined.

It was at deep level that the assay was run. The assay was immunoSEQ multiplex PCR, and TCRdb's table has in-frame clones only and misses some. The data show hundreds of thousands of clones, about 74% seen once. Sequences were obtained from memory CD4+ T cells sorted from blood. Subset given: CD45RA-negative fraction. This clonotype was obtained from a woman younger than 45 in good health. This rearrangement joins TRBV7-9 to TRBJ1-2; D perhaps matches TRBD1 (6 bases). DNA for the CDR3: TGTGCCAGCAGCTTAGAGGTCAGGGGATCTGGCTACACCTTC. It yields the protein CASSLEVRGSGYTF.